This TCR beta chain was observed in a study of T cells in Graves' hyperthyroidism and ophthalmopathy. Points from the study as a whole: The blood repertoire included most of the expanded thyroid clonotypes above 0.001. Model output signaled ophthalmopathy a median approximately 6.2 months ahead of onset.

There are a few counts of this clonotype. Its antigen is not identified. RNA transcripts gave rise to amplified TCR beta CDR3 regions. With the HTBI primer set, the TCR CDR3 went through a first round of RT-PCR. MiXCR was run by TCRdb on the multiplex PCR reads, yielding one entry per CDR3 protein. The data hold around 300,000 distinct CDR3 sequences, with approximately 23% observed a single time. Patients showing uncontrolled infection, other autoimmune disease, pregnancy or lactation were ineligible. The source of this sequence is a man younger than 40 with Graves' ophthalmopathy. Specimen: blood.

CDR3 sequence reads: CASSLARAETQYF. The DNA for the CDR3 is TGTGCCAGCAGCTTAGCCAGGGCGGAGACCCAGTACTTC. This chain uses TRBV7-9 with TRBJ2-5; D possibly corresponds to TRBD1 (5 bases). V lost 0 bases and J 5 bases, leaving 7 bases between the germline ends. CDR3 length: 13 residues. The V gene's germline CDR1 is SEHNR and CDR2 FQNEAQ (reference sequence).